This T cell receptor beta chain originates from a study of identical twins. CDR3 size: 15 residues. The germline CDR1 and CDR2 sequences are SGDLS and YYNGEE. V dropped 4 bases and J dropped 2 bases, with 13 bases sitting between them. Template switching (which added a universal primer site) was used, and cDNA carried unique molecular identifiers. TCRdb analysed the 5' RACE reads with MiXCR anew, one entry per CDR3 protein. Altogether around 690,000 distinct CDR3 sequences are present, 21% being singletons, with the ten largest covering about 4.5%. These data were also reused for a study on T cells expressing NK-cell markers. From that study: Sorted T-cell subsets CD3+CD56+NKG2C+, CD3+CD56+NKG2C- and CD3+CD56-NKG2C+ were TCR beta-sequenced.

The sequence was obtained from a woman under 30 in good health. Sequencing was carried out using PBMCs. This chain connects TRBV9 to TRBJ2-1; no firm D call. The CDR3 protein is CASSIQSRTYNEQFF. CDR3 nucleotides: TGTGCCAGCAGCATCCAGTCCAGGACCTACAATGAGCAGTTCTTC.